This entry describes one T cell receptor (beta chain). Cohorts were determined from participant-reported clinical history. Each exposed participant met a COVID-19 case in the 2 weeks preceding study entry. The CDR3 runs to 13 residues. CDR1 and CDR2 from the germline V gene are SEHNR and FQNEAQ (reference sequence). Trimming stripped 4 bases from V and 3 bases from J, with 7 bases between. As originally analysed: Amplification of reference gene primers provided the estimated nucleated cell counts. This table comes from immunoSEQ multiplex PCR, and its TCRdb copy is limited to in-frame clones, with some not included. The V and J calls and clone size are taken from that table; D and trimming were inferred from the DNA. Of fewer than 250,000 clones in the sample, over 80% were seen once. These data come from a study of blood T cell repertoires in COVID-19.

Material for sequencing was PBMCs or T cells enriched from blood (not recorded which). This TCR was sampled from a woman aged 25-40 years who had been exposed to COVID-19. J is TRBJ1-5 and V is TRBV7-9, with D possibly being TRBD1 (5 bases). The CDR3 spells CASSSGLNQPQHF. The CDR3 nucleotides are TGTGCCAGCAGCTCAGGGCTCAATCAGCCCCAGCATTTT. Based on the CDR3 plus reference TRBV7-9 and TRBJ1-5, the full variable domain is DTGVSQNPRHKITKRGQNVTFRCDPISEHNRLYWYRQTLGQGPEFLTYFQNEAQLEKSRLLSDRFSAERPKGSFSTLEIQRTEQGDSAMYLCASSSGLNQPQHFGDGTRLSIL.